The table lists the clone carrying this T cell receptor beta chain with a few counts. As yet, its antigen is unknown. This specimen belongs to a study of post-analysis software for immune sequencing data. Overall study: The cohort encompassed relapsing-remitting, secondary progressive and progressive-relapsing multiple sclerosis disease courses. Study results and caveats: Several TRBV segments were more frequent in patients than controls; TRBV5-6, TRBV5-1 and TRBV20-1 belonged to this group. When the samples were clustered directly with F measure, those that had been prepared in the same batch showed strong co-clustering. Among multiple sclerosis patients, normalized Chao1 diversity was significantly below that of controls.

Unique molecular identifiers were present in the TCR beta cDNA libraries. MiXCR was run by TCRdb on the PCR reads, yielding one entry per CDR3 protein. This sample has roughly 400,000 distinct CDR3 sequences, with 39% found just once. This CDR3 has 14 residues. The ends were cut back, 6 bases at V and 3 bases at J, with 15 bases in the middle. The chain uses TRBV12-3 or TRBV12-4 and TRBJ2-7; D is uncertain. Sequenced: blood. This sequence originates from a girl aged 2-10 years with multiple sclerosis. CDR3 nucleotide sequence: TGTGCCAGCAGCGCCACACTACTCCGCTACGAGCAGTACTTC. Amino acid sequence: CASSATLLRYEQYF.